One and the same sample provided the 20 T cell receptor beta chains below, sequenced in a study of blood T cell repertoires in COVID-19. The assay was immunoSEQ multiplex PCR, and TCRdb's table has in-frame clones only and misses some. Altogether fewer than 250,000 clones are present, approximately 86% being singletons, with the ten largest covering 3.5% to 4%. The sequenced sample was PBMCs or T cells enriched from blood (not recorded which). The receptors stem from a woman aged 40 to 55 with acute COVID-19.

The rearrangement uses TRBV19 and TRBJ1-2; D is undetermined. Trimming removed 3 bases at V and 4 bases at J, with 12 bases between. Germline V CDR1 and CDR2: LNHDA, SQIVND (reference sequence). This CDR3 has 14 residues. The CDR3 loop is CASSIMAELYGYTF. The CDR3, as DNA: TGTGCCAGTAGTATTATGGCGGAGCTCTATGGCTACACCTTC. Variable domain in full (rest from reference TRBV19 and TRBJ1-2): DGGITQSPKYLFRKEGQNVTLSCEQNLNHDAMYWYRQDPGQGLRLIYYSQIVNDFQKGDIAEGYSVSREKKESFPLTVTSAQKNPTAFYLCASSIMAELYGYTFGSGTRLTVV.

The chain employs TRBV27 and TRBJ1-3, with 7 bases matching TRBD1. The CDR3 has 15 residues. With 6 bases clipped from V and 2 bases from J, the junction kept 7 bases outside the gene matches. Germline V gives CDR1 MNHEY, CDR2 SMNVEV (reference sequence). The CDR3 is CASSVGGAPGNTIYF. As DNA, the CDR3 is TGTGCCAGCAGCGTAGGGGGCGCCCCTGGAAACACCATATATTTT.

V usage is TRBV28 and J usage is TRBJ2-3; 11 bases match TRBD1. The CDR3 is 16 residues long. The V gene's germline CDR1 is MDHEN and CDR2 SYDVKM. After removal of 6 bases from V and 2 bases from J, the junction contained 7 bases not matched to a gene. As DNA, the CDR3 is TGTGCCAGCAGATCCGGACAGGGGGCTTCCACAGATACGCAGTATTTT. As protein: CASRSGQGASTDTQYF.

V is TRBV11-3 and J is TRBJ2-2, with 7 nucleotides matching TRBD2. The CDR3 totals 20 residues. V lost 2 bases and J lost 2; bases outside the gene matches: 17. Germline CDR1 reads SGHNT; CDR2 reads YENEEA. For the CDR3, the DNA is TGTGCCAGCAGCTTAAGTAGGTATCTAGCGGAGGGGATTAACACCGGGGAGCTGTTTTTT. This sequence encodes CASSLSRYLAEGINTGELFF.

V usage is TRBV19 and J usage is TRBJ1-1; the D gene is possibly TRBD1 (5 bases). There are 13 residues in the CDR3. Trimming left V 8 bases short and J 1 base short, with 11 bases between. Germline V CDR1 and CDR2: LNHDA, SQIVND (reference sequence). CDR3 in amino acids: CASVQVGNTEAFF. CDR3 nucleotide sequence: TGTGCCAGTGTACAGGTGGGGAACACTGAAGCTTTCTTT.

In this sample, this clone turned up a few times. The genes are TRBV7-9 and TRBJ1-5; D gene uncertain. The V end lost 5 bases, the J end lost 0 bases, and 5 bases lay between the germline ends. In germline, CDR1 is SEHNR, CDR2 FQNEAQ (reference sequence). CDR3 size: 13 residues. CDR3 nucleotide sequence: TGTGCCAGCAGCGAGAATAGCAATCAGCCCCAGCATTTT. This translates into CASSENSNQPQHF.

The chain joins TRBV12-5 to TRBJ2-3, with a tentative D call TRBD2 (6 bases). Germline lookup yields CDR1 LGHNT and CDR2 FRNRAP. Trimming took off 6 bases at V and 1 base at J, with 14 bases between the two ends. The CDR3 has 15 amino acids. CDR3 nucleotide sequence: TGTGCTAGTGGCACCCCCCGGGGGTGCACAGATACGCAGTATTTT. As protein: CASGTPRGCTDTQYF.

The V gene is TRBV6-5, the J gene TRBJ2-5; TRBD2 aligns across 11 bases. Germline CDR1 and CDR2: MNHEY and SVGAGI. This CDR3 spans 15 amino acids. V was clipped by 6 bases and J by 5 bases; unmatched bases: 8. The CDR3 nucleotides are TGTGCCAGCAGGATTAGCGGGAGGGCCGCGGAGACCCAGTACTTC. It codes for CASRISGRAAETQYF.

J is TRBJ1-3 and V is TRBV5-8; TRBD1 aligns across 7 bases. The junction had 1 base not matched to a gene; V was cut back by 2 bases and J by 2 bases. Germline V gene sequence: CDR1 SGHTS, CDR2 YDEGEE. This CDR3 spans 14 amino acids. The DNA for the CDR3 is TGTGCCAGCAGCTTCGGGACAGCTGGAAACACCATATATTTT. Protein: CASSFGTAGNTIYF.

This sequence joins TRBV6-5 and TRBJ1-1; D possibly corresponds to TRBD1 (6 bases). The length of the CDR3 is 14 residues. Trimming cost V 6 bases and J 1 base, with 12 bases left between them. The V gene's germline CDR1 is MNHEY and CDR2 SVGAGI. The CDR3 loop is CASSPTGENTEAFF. CDR3 nucleotide sequence: TGTGCCAGCAGCCCGACAGGAGAGAACACTGAAGCTTTCTTT.

V and J are TRBV28 and TRBJ1-5; D remains unclear. Germline V CDR1 and CDR2: MDHEN, SYDVKM. V lost 4 bases and J lost 7, with 20 bases in between. The length of the CDR3 is 16 residues. DNA for the CDR3: TGTGCCAGCAGTTCAGCACTCCCAGGTTCTGGCCAGCCCCAGCATTTT. It is translated as CASSSALPGSGQPQHF.

The chain couples TRBV19 to TRBJ1-1; 10 bases fit TRBD1. Germline lookup yields CDR1 LNHDA and CDR2 SQIVND (reference sequence). This CDR3 contains 15 residues. V trimming: 5 bases; J trimming: 1 base; junction bases outside the gene matches: 4. The CDR3 here is CASSGQGGRNTEAFF. DNA for the CDR3: TGTGCCAGTAGTGGACAGGGGGGAAGGAACACTGAAGCTTTCTTT.

The chain links TRBV7-8 to TRBJ1-2; tentatively, D is TRBD1 (5 bases). V lost 8 bases and J 6 bases, leaving 16 bases between the germline ends. This CDR3 spans 13 amino acids. Germline V lookup: CDR1 SGHVS, CDR2 FQNEAQ. This chain's CDR3 is CASLKYRGDGYTF. As DNA, the CDR3 is TGTGCCAGCCTAAAATATCGGGGGGATGGCTACACCTTC. The variable domain in full, with the rest retrieved from reference TRBV7-8 and TRBJ1-2, is GAGVSQSPRYKVAKRGQDVALRCDPISGHVSLFWYQQALGQGPEFLTYFQNEAQLDKSGLPSDRFFAERPEGSVSTLKIQRTQQEDSAVYLCASLKYRGDGYTFGSGTRLTVV.

V gene TRBV28 combines with J gene TRBJ1-2, with D uncertain. The V and J ends lost 11 bases and 4 bases respectively, with 8 bases between them. Germline V gene lookup returns CDR1 MDHEN and CDR2 SYDVKM. The CDR3 is made up of 10 amino acids. CDR3 sequence reads: CAAGIYGYTF. As DNA, the CDR3 is TGTGCCGCAGGAATCTATGGCTACACCTTC.

V is TRBV7-9 and J is TRBJ1-3; D possibly corresponds to TRBD1 (5 bases). V was clipped by 5 bases and J by 3 bases, with 11 bases between them. In germline, CDR1 is SEHNR, CDR2 FQNEAQ (reference sequence). There are 14 residues in the CDR3. CDR3 sequence: CASSHRQFGNTIYF. The CDR3 coding sequence is TGTGCCAGCAGCCACCGACAGTTTGGAAACACCATATATTTT.

The chain has TRBV12-3 or TRBV12-4 and TRBJ1-3; no clear D gene. There are 13 residues in the CDR3. V was trimmed by 4 bases and J by 3 bases, leaving 7 bases between them. The CDR3 loop is CASSYYSGNTIYF. The CDR3 region has the DNA TGTGCCAGCAGTTATTACAGTGGAAACACCATATATTTT.

Written as DNA, the CDR3 is TGTGCCAGCTCACCGAGGACTAGCGGGAGTCTTTCAGTGGGCGAGCAGTACTTC. It translates to CASSPRTSGSLSVGEQYF. J is TRBJ2-7 and V is TRBV18; TRBD2 matches at 13 bases. The germline gives CDR1 KGHSH, CDR2 LQKENI. The CDR3 spans 18 residues. The V segment lost 3 bases and the J segment 6 bases; nucleotides outside the gene matches: 14.

This CDR3 reads CASSSGQNQPQHF. DNA of the CDR3: TGTGCCAGCTCATCGGGACAGAATCAGCCCCAGCATTTT. This chain connects TRBV18 to TRBJ1-5; 7 bases are shared with TRBD1. CDR3 size: 13 residues. Germline-derived CDR1 and CDR2 are KGHSH and LQKENI. V dropped 5 bases and J dropped 4; count of bases not matched to a gene: 2.

The chain uses TRBV28 and TRBJ1-6; unclear D gene. Germline V lookup: CDR1 MDHEN, CDR2 SYDVKM. V was trimmed by 8 bases and J by 0 bases, leaving 11 bases between them. The CDR3 length is 15 residues. This CDR3 is CASFSPSSYNSPLHF. The CDR3 DNA follows: TGTGCCAGCTTCTCACCGAGCTCCTATAATTCACCCCTCCACTTT.

The V and J genes are TRBV10-3 and TRBJ2-3; a weak D match, TRBD2 (5 bases). The V and J ends lost 4 bases and 0 bases respectively, with 14 bases between them. The CDR3 loop spans 16 amino acids. Per germline, CDR1 ENHRY and CDR2 SYGVKD. CDR3 DNA: TGTGCCATCAGTGGAAATAGCGACGCTAGCACAGATACGCAGTATTTT. Protein product: CAISGNSDASTDTQYF.